The sequence of this T cell receptor beta chain was determined in a study of early T cells in non-severe SARS-CoV-2 infection (dated by TCRdb to about 2021). About the full investigation: Bulk RNA from unsorted whole blood was used for TCR sequencing, so alpha and beta chains could not be paired.

Broader findings and caveats from the paper: Matching against VDJdb was skewed toward anti-spike CD8 responses, likely underestimated virus-specific expansions, and missed private and CD4 specificities.

About this clonotype itself: Which antigen it targets is not known. No clone much larger than this one lies a single base away; base qualities are absent.

The germline V gene (reference sequence) specifies LGHDT as CDR1 and YNNKEL as CDR2. The CDR3 runs 13 amino acids, cysteine and phenylalanine included. CDR3 DNA only is kept here, 39 bases in frame from base 1. Cut back by 1 base and 4 bases, the V and J ends lie 7 bases apart. The method behind the library was 5' RACE. The run used a NextSeq 500. To correct for sequencing error and PCR bias, the TCR library protocol tagged individual cDNA molecules with unique molecular identifiers. TCR alpha and beta chains were both sequenced, and the abundances of alpha and beta sequences in each sample were closely correlated with each other. In the paper's pipeline: Decombinator V4 was used to annotate TCR sequences for V gene, J gene and CDR3. TCRs were defined as expanded if a significant change between any two time points was detected under a Poisson model with p below 0.0001. TCR abundances were normalised to the total number of TCRs sequenced in each sample and reported as counts per million. TRAV1-2 paired with TRAJ12, TRAJ20 or TRAJ33 defined MAIT TCRs, while TRAV10 paired with TRAJ18 defined iNKT TCRs. VDJdb, accessed 1 November 2021, was searched for CMV, EBV and SARS-CoV-2 annotated TCRs, excluding TCRs annotated for multiple antigens. TCRdb passed the public sequencing reads through fastp at Q25 and MiXCR, retaining productive beta sequences. One record per CDR3 amino acid sequence lists the most common genes and DNA. The V and J calls were determined by TCRdb, not by the authors. The sample data list more than 20,000 distinct CDR3 sequences, and 5.3% of these were observed just once. The top ten clonotypes cover approximately 12% of the sample.

This was a case-control study nested in a cohort of healthcare workers in London, UK, who had nasopharyngeal swab PCR tests and blood samples taken every week. Healthcare workers were enrolled in the week of the UK lockdown, from 23 to 31 March 2020, and were followed every week for up to about 16 weeks. Recombination joined TRBV3-1 with TRBJ1-1; a confident D gene designation cannot be given. This TCR derives from an adult who was a healthcare worker with PCR-confirmed SARS-CoV-2 infection or an uninfected control (not recorded which). The source material was whole blood. The DNA reads as follows: TGTGCCAGCAGCCAAGGCTTGGGCACTGAAGCTTTCTTT. The translation is CASSQGLGTEAFF.